These 3 T cell receptor beta chains share one sample of origin, sequenced in a study of blood T cell repertoires in COVID-19. Method: immunoSEQ multiplex PCR; TCRdb's copy keeps in-frame clones and lacks some. The repertoire consists of 120,000 to 150,000 clones, with over 80% occurring once and the leading ten covering approximately 35%. Specimen: peripheral blood. These receptors came from a man in his fifties who had recovered from COVID-19.

The chain joins TRBV3-1 (or the pseudogene TRBV3-2) to TRBJ2-3; no firm D call. The V end was cut by 5 bases, the J end by 0 bases, with 9 bases between. The CDR3 extends over 14 amino acids. From germline, CDR1 is LGHDT and CDR2 YNNKEL (reference sequence). The CDR3 loop is CASSVMTSTDTQYF. CDR3 coding DNA: TGTGCCAGCAGCGTCATGACTAGCACAGATACGCAGTATTTT.

V is TRBV30 and J is TRBJ1-1, with a tentative D call TRBD1 (5 bases). The CDR3 length is 14 residues. Germline CDR1 and CDR2: GTSNPN and SVGIG (reference sequence). V was cut by 0 bases and J by 2 bases, with 10 bases left in between. CDR3 in amino acids: CAWSVTGTNTEAFF. CDR3 coding DNA: TGTGCCTGGAGTGTAACCGGGACTAACACTGAAGCTTTCTTT.

With regard to this clone: Other DNA sequences in this specimen translate into the identical CDR3. The chain recombines TRBV19 with TRBJ1-4, with 10 nucleotides matching TRBD1. This CDR3 has 14 residues. Germline V lookup: CDR1 LNHDA, CDR2 SQIVND (reference sequence). Germline trimming cut 5 bases from V and 8 bases from J; bases unmatched to any gene: 5. The CDR3 reads CASSRDRGGEKLFF. The CDR3 nucleotides are TGTGCCAGTAGTCGGGACAGGGGTGGAGAAAAACTGTTTTTT.